One sample yielded the 8 T cell receptor beta chains listed below, sequenced in a study of cytomegalovirus exposure and HLA in healthy donors (TCRdb year 2017). The method behind the library was the immunoSEQ multiplex PCR assay. TCRdb stores this immuneACCESS table with in-frame sequences only. Part of the clones is absent; in the studies checked, under half of the shortfall reflects unresolved V genes, and no reason is known for the rest. Across this sample there are approximately 59,000 clones, with over 90% seen only once. Jointly, the top ten make up approximately 5% of the sample. Sequencing used PBMCs. The source is a man aged 18 to 30 in good health and CMV-seropositive.

The chain uses TRBV7-9 and TRBJ2-2; 11 positions agree with TRBD1. J lost 2 bases, V lost 4 bases, and 3 bases had no gene match. The CDR3 contains 16 residues. In germline, CDR1 is SEHNR, CDR2 FQNEAQ (reference sequence). The CDR3, as DNA: TGTGCCAGCAGCTCCGGGACAGGGGGTAACACCGGGGAGCTGTTTTTT. It is translated as CASSSGTGGNTGELFF.

This clone was observed a single time. At one end, the junction sequence differs from germline, possibly due to a read error. The gene calls are TRBV28 and TRBJ2-3; possibly TRBD2 for D (5 bases). The CDR3 is made up of 13 amino acids. Per germline, CDR1 MDHEN and CDR2 SYDVKM. Written as DNA, the CDR3 is TGCGCCTCGGCGGACTCCAACACAGATACGCAGTATTTT. Translated: CASADSNTDTQYF. Using reference TRBV28 and TRBJ2-3 for the parts outside the CDR3, the full variable domain is DVKVTQSSRYLVKRTGEKVFLECVQDMDHENMFWYRQDPGLGLRLIYFSYDVKMKEKGDIPEGYSVSREKKERFSLILESASTNQTSMYLCASADSNTDTQYFGPGTRLTVL.

V gene TRBV5-4 combines with J gene TRBJ2-7; TRBD2 is a possible D gene (6 bases). There are 13 residues in the CDR3. Trimming took 4 bases from V and 4 from J, leaving 12 bases between them. CDR1 is SGHNT and CDR2 is YYREEE in the germline V gene (reference sequence). CDR3 DNA sequence: TGTGCCAGCAGCGTTGCTGGAGGGTACGAGCAGTACTTC. It specifies CASSVAGGYEQYF.

The count of this clone is one. This chain joins TRBV6-5 and TRBJ2-7, with 9 bases aligning to TRBD2. The germline CDR1 and CDR2 sequences are MNHEY and SVGAGI. This CDR3 is built from 15 residues. The V gene end was trimmed by 5 bases and the J gene end by 4 bases; junction bases not matched to a gene: 9. CDR3 sequence: CASSRLSGSRYEQYF. The CDR3 DNA is TGTGCCAGCAGTCGCCTTAGCGGGAGTAGATACGAGCAGTACTTC.

The chain joins TRBV28 to TRBJ1-2; D uncertain. CDR1 MDHEN and CDR2 SYDVKM come from the germline V gene. The V and J ends lost 5 bases and 6 bases respectively, with 19 bases between them. This CDR3 has 15 residues. The CDR3: CASSQVDWLLDGYTF. CDR3 nucleotides: TGTGCCAGCAGTCAAGTAGACTGGTTATTGGATGGCTACACCTTC.

CDR3 DNA sequence: TGTGCCAGCAGTTTCTCGGGAGCTGGGGCCAACGTCCTGACTTTC. Protein sequence: CASSFSGAGANVLTF. The V gene is TRBV28, the J gene TRBJ2-6; D may be TRBD2 (6 bases). Germline V gives CDR1 MDHEN, CDR2 SYDVKM. V was cut by 3 bases and J by 2 bases, with 8 bases left in between. The CDR3 is 15 residues long. Complete variable domain (other parts from reference TRBV28 and TRBJ2-6): DVKVTQSSRYLVKRTGEKVFLECVQDMDHENMFWYRQDPGLGLRLIYFSYDVKMKEKGDIPEGYSVSREKKERFSLILESASTNQTSMYLCASSFSGAGANVLTFGAGSRLTVL.

This clone appeared a single time. This chain links TRBV5-6 with TRBJ1-2; 7 bases line up with TRBD1. The CDR3 extends over 16 amino acids. The V segment lost 1 base and the J segment 8 bases; nucleotides outside the gene matches: 14. CDR1 is SGHDT, CDR2 YYEEEE, per germline. The CDR3 here is CASSLRGLGGPLGYTF. The CDR3 DNA is TGTGCCAGCAGCTTGAGGGGGCTTGGCGGGCCCTTGGGCTACACCTTC.

In this sample, this clone turned up once. The J gene is TRBJ2-1, the V gene TRBV2; the D is unclear. The V gene's germline CDR1 is SNHLY and CDR2 FYNNEI. The CDR3 runs to 22 residues. The V and J ends lost 1 base and 7 bases respectively, with 35 bases between them. CDR3: CASSEGPRKLGIPSMRMNEQFF. The DNA of the CDR3 is TGTGCCAGCAGTGAAGGCCCTCGAAAGTTAGGCATCCCATCGATGAGGATGAATGAGCAGTTCTTC.